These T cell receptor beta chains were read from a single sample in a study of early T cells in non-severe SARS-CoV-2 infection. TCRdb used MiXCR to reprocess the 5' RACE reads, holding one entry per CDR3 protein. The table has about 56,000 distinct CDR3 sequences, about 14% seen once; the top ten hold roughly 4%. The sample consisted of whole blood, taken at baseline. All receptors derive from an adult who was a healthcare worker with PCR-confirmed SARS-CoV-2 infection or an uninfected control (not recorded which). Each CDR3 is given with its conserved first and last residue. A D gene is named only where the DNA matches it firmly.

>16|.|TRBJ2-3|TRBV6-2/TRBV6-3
CASSRTIVPTTDTQYF
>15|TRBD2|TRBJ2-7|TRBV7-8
CASSISGVSSYEQYF
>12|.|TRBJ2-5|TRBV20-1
CSAEDSQETQYF
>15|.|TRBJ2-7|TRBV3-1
CASSPLGGAPYEQYF
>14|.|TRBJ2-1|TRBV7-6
CASSPSLENNEQFF
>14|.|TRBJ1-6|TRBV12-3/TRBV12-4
CASSLQGSNSPLHF
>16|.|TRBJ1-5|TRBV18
CASSEEVGASNQPQHF
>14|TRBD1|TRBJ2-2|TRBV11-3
CASSPTGTTGELFF
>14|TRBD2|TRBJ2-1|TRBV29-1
CSVVSGRLHNEQFF
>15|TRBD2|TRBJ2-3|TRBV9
CASRVSGRPTDTQYF
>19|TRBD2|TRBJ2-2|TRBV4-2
CASSQGIGVAGGFSGELFF
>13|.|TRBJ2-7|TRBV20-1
CSASVPGAREQYF
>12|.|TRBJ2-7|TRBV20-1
CSARQGEYEQYF
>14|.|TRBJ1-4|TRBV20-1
CSAINSATNEKLFF
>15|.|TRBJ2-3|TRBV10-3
CAISESTPSTDTQYF
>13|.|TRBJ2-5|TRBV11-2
CASSPGSPGTQYF
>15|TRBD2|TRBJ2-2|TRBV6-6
CASSYILAEAGELFF
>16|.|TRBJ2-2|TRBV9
CASSVDEGIDTGELFF
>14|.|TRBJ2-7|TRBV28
CASLPGTTVYEQYF
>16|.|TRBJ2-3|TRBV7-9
CASSSIHHSITDTQYF
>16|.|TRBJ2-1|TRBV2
CASRPSGVPTYNEQFF
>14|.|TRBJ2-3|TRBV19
CASSPGQATDTQYF